The next 25 T cell receptor beta chains were all read from a single sample in a study of neoadjuvant anti-PD-1 for oral cavity cancer. Clones were sequenced by immunoSEQ multiplex PCR, and TCRdb holds only the in-frame ones, with some missing. The sample carries around 20,000 clones, approximately 70% recorded once. Sequenced material: PBMCs, taken before nivolumab (anti-PD-1) treatment. The receptor set was obtained from a person aged 40 to 85 with oral cavity squamous cell carcinoma.

The chain combines TRBV4-2 with TRBJ2-1; D not resolved. Germline CDR1 reads LGHNA; CDR2 reads YNFKEQ. V lost 1 base and J 8 bases, leaving 3 bases between the germline ends. There are 11 residues in the CDR3. The CDR3 bases are TGTGCCAGCAGCCAAGGAGATGAGCAGTTCTTC. As protein: CASSQGDEQFF.

The rearrangement links TRBV29-1 to TRBJ2-1; D might be TRBD2 (5 bases). CDR1 is SQVTM and CDR2 is ANQGSEA in the germline V gene. This CDR3 has 13 residues. Trimming shortened V by 5 bases and J by 4 bases, and 12 bases separated the two germline ends. This CDR3 is CSVSGAAYNEQFF. The CDR3 DNA sequence: TGCAGCGTTTCCGGAGCGGCTTACAATGAGCAGTTCTTC.

The J gene is TRBJ2-2, the V gene TRBV6-1; D tentatively reads TRBD1 or TRBD2 (5 bases each). The CDR3 is 13 residues long. The germline V and J ends were trimmed by 3 bases and 5 bases, with 7 bases remaining between them. Germline lookup yields CDR1 MNHNS and CDR2 SASEGT. CDR3 sequence reads: CASSEGETGELFF. In DNA form, the CDR3 reads TGTGCCAGCAGTGAGGGGGAGACCGGGGAGCTGTTTTTT.

The chain employs TRBV5-1 and TRBJ2-3; the match to TRBD2 covers 7 bases. Trimming cost V 0 bases and J 4 bases; bases outside gene matches: 11. Germline CDR1 reads SGHRS; CDR2 reads YFSETQ. This CDR3 has 17 residues. CDR3 sequence (DNA): TGCGCCAGCAGCTTGGCCGCTGCTAGCGGTTCCTCAGATACGCAGTATTTT. This sequence encodes CASSLAAASGSSDTQYF.

J is TRBJ2-7 and V is TRBV5-6; perhaps TRBD2 as D (5 bases). Between the trimmed V and J ends, which lost 0 bases and 0 bases, there was a span of 10 bases. This CDR3 spans 15 amino acids. Germline assignment: CDR1 SGHDT and CDR2 YYEEEE. The CDR3 sequence is CASSLGAGLSYEQYF. The CDR3 region has the DNA TGTGCCAGCAGCTTGGGTGCGGGTCTCTCCTACGAGCAGTACTTC.

A few counts support this clone. J is TRBJ2-2 and V is TRBV9; D call uncertain. The CDR3 covers 13 residues. Per the germline V gene, CDR1 is SGDLS and CDR2 is YYNGEE. Trimming stripped 0 bases from V and 3 bases from J, with 3 bases between. CDR3 protein: CASSVEYTGELFF. The CDR3 coding sequence is TGTGCCAGCAGCGTAGAATACACCGGGGAGCTGTTTTTT.

The V call is TRBV5-1, the J call TRBJ2-3, with D tentatively TRBD1 or TRBD2 (5 bases each). CDR1 and CDR2 (germline): SGHRS, YFSETQ. The germline V and J ends were trimmed by 3 bases and 2 bases, with 10 bases remaining between them. The CDR3 contains 14 residues. CDR3 protein: CASSSGPDTDTQYF. The CDR3 nucleotides read TGCGCCAGCAGCTCGGGACCTGACACAGATACGCAGTATTTT.

The chain combines TRBV7-3 with TRBJ1-5; 10 bases fit TRBD1. The germline CDR1 and CDR2 sequences are SGHTA and FQGTGA. The V segment lost 5 bases and the J segment 6 bases; nucleotides outside the gene matches: 7. The CDR3 has 15 amino acids. CDR3 DNA: TGTGCCAGCAGCACCGGACAGGGGGGGATTCAGCCCCAGCATTTT. Protein: CASSTGQGGIQPQHF.

The table lists this clone with a few counts. The chain employs TRBV6-1 and TRBJ1-2, with D possibly being TRBD1 (5 bases). CDR1 and CDR2 (germline): MNHNS, SASEGT. Between the trimmed V and J ends, which lost 1 base and 0 bases, there was a span of 9 bases. The CDR3 is made up of 15 amino acids. The CDR3 DNA reads as TGTGCCAGCAGTGAAGGGGGCCTAGCTAACTATGGCTACACCTTC. Its translation is CASSEGGLANYGYTF.

The CDR3 protein is CASSLSPPYEQYF. The CDR3 coding sequence is TGTGCCAGCAGCTTAAGCCCCCCCTACGAGCAGTACTTC. The chain employs TRBV11-2 and TRBJ2-7; D gene ambiguous. Germline V gene sequence: CDR1 SGHAT, CDR2 FQNNGV. CDR3 length: 13 residues. Between the trimmed V and J ends, which lost 2 bases and 2 bases, there was a span of 7 bases.

J is TRBJ2-3 and V is TRBV6-1; TRBD1 is a possible D gene (5 bases). The V end lost 7 bases, the J end lost 3 bases, and 8 bases lay between the germline ends. CDR1 and CDR2 (germline): MNHNS, SASEGT. The CDR3 covers 12 residues. The CDR3 loop is CASIDRTDTQYF. As DNA, the CDR3 is TGTGCCAGCATAGACAGAACAGATACGCAGTATTTT.

This chain links TRBV11-2 with TRBJ1-3, with 10 bases fitting TRBD1. J gave up 7 bases and V 4 bases, and 10 bases lay outside the gene matches. CDR3 length equals 16 residues. From germline, CDR1 is SGHAT and CDR2 FQNNGV. The CDR3 is CASSSPTGGERNTIYF. CDR3 DNA sequence: TGTGCCAGCAGCTCACCGACAGGGGGCGAACGGAACACCATATATTTT.

In the case of this clone: Its ends do not fully match the called genes, so a read error is possible. The chain employs TRBV7-7 and TRBJ2-2, with a possible D match to TRBD2 (5 bases). The V gene's germline CDR1 is SSHAT and CDR2 FNYEAQ (reference sequence). The CDR3 runs 15 residues. CDR3 nucleotide sequence: TGTGCTAGCAGCTTTTCCGGGGATAACACCGGGGAGCTGTTTTTT. Its protein product is CASSFSGDNTGELFF. The full variable domain, in which reference TRBV7-7 and TRBJ2-2 provide the parts outside the CDR3, is GAGVSQSPRYKVTKRGQDVTLRCDPISSHATLYWYQQALGQGPEFLTYFNYEAQPDKSGLPSDRFSAERPEGSISTLTIQRTEQRDSAMYRCASSFSGDNTGELFFGEGSRLTVL.

This clone was counted a single time. This chain joins TRBV29-1 and TRBJ2-1; D remains ambiguous. The CDR3 has 12 amino acids. V was cut by 5 bases and J by 5 bases, with 10 bases left in between. CDR1 and CDR2 (germline): SQVTM, ANQGSEA. The CDR3 DNA sequence: TGCAGCGTTAGACTTGGGGACAATGAGCAGTTCTTC. Its protein is CSVRLGDNEQFF.

This clone was picked up a small number of times. The CDR3 DNA follows: TGTGCTAGTGCCCCCTCTATAGGACAGGAAGTAAGGGGCACTGAAGCTTTCTTT. Residues: CASAPSIGQEVRGTEAFF. The chain is built from TRBV12-5 and TRBJ1-1; TRBD1 matches 7 bases. The germline V gene encodes CDR1 LGHNT and CDR2 FRNRAP. The CDR3 is made up of 18 amino acids. After removal of 7 bases from V and 4 bases from J, the junction contained 21 bases not matched to a gene.

This clone was seen a handful of times. The genes are TRBV11-2 and TRBJ1-1; 7 bases are shared with TRBD1. CDR3 length: 12 amino acids. The V gene's germline CDR1 is SGHAT and CDR2 FQNNGV. The ends lost 2 bases at V and 6 bases at J; junction bases unmatched: 0. The DNA of the CDR3 is TGTGCCAGCAGCTTACAGGGGGCTGAAGCTTTCTTT. Translated, it gives CASSLQGAEAFF.

The CDR3 DNA sequence: TGTGCCACCAGCATGCTCCTAGGGGAGACCCAGTACTTC. As protein: CATSMLLGETQYF. The chain has TRBV15 and TRBJ2-5; D is unresolved. Germline lookup yields CDR1 LNHNV and CDR2 YYDKDF (reference sequence). V was clipped by 4 bases and J by 5 bases, with 11 bases between them. This CDR3 spans 13 amino acids.

The genes are TRBV11-2 and TRBJ2-7; TRBD1 matches at 10 bases. The germline CDR1 and CDR2 sequences are SGHAT and FQNNGV. The CDR3 extends over 14 amino acids. V trimming: 6 bases; J trimming: 6 bases; junction bases outside the gene matches: 8. CDR3 loop: CASSTGTGDGEQYF. CDR3 nucleotides: TGTGCCAGCAGTACCGGGACAGGGGATGGCGAGCAGTACTTC.

This clone occurred a few times. The rearrangement uses TRBV27 and TRBJ2-7; 12 positions agree with TRBD2. Germline CDR1 MNHEY, CDR2 SMNVEV (reference sequence). The CDR3 extends over 15 amino acids. The junction had 7 bases not matched to a gene; V was cut back by 5 bases and J by 5 bases. Here the CDR3 DNA reads TGTGCCAGCAGTATCCTAGCGGGAGGGGTAAACGAGCAGTACTTC. Its protein product is CASSILAGGVNEQYF.

The chain couples TRBV28 to TRBJ2-5, with TRBD2 matching 10 bases. The trim removed 5 bases at V and 3 bases at J, leaving 6 bases unmatched. This CDR3 spans 15 amino acids. The germline V gene has CDR1 MDHEN and CDR2 SYDVKM. DNA of the CDR3: TGTGCCAGCAGTCCACTGGGGACTAGCGAAGAGACCCAGTACTTC. Protein product: CASSPLGTSEETQYF.

This clone was detected only once. The chain joins TRBV29-1 to TRBJ2-1, with D possibly TRBD2 on 5 matching bases. Trimming took 6 bases from V and 6 from J, leaving 18 bases between them. In germline, CDR1 is SQVTM, CDR2 ANQGSEA. CDR3 length: 14 residues. The CDR3 loop is CSVQSPRGGNEQFF. CDR3 DNA sequence: TGCAGCGTCCAATCACCCCGAGGAGGCAATGAGCAGTTCTTC.

The rearrangement joins TRBV5-1 to TRBJ2-3; a weak D match, TRBD1 (6 bases). Germline V CDR1 and CDR2: SGHRS, YFSETQ. The ends were cut back, 3 bases at V and 1 base at J, with 12 bases in the middle. The CDR3 has 15 residues. DNA of the CDR3: TGCGCCAGCAGCTGGACAGAGGGAGGCACAGATACGCAGTATTTT. Residues: CASSWTEGGTDTQYF.

The CDR3 nucleotides read TGCAGCGTTGAGGGTAACTATGGCTACACCTTC. This sequence encodes CSVEGNYGYTF. The chain joins TRBV29-1 to TRBJ1-2; D gene uncertain. The V gene's germline CDR1 is SQVTM and CDR2 ANQGSEA. Trimming took off 3 bases at V and 1 base at J, with 3 bases between the two ends. This CDR3 is built from 11 residues.

The sample holds one count of this clone. The gene calls are TRBV6-4 and TRBJ2-7; D gene uncertain. Germline CDR1 and CDR2: MRHNA and SNTAGT. CDR3 length: 13 residues. V lost 5 bases and J lost 0, with 8 bases in between. DNA of the CDR3: TGTGCCAGCAGTCAGTCACCCTCCTACGAGCAGTACTTC. Its translation: CASSQSPSYEQYF.

This chain joins TRBV27 and TRBJ1-4; no clear D. Germline V gene data show CDR1 as MNHEY and CDR2 as SMNVEV (reference sequence). This CDR3 contains 14 residues. V was trimmed by 1 base and J by 4 bases, leaving 7 bases between them. CDR3 region: CASSLYPGNEKLFF. In nucleotides, the CDR3 is TGTGCCAGCAGTTTATATCCGGGTAATGAAAAACTGTTTTTT.